The 17 T cell receptor beta chains given below trace back to one sample, sequenced in a study of identical twins. MiXCR, applied by TCRdb to the 5' RACE reads, yields one record per CDR3 protein. The sample lists around 1.7 million distinct CDR3 sequences, 25% to 35% occurring once. The specimen was cord blood. The source is a newborn girl in good health.

This sequence joins TRBV24-1 and TRBJ1-5; D perhaps matches TRBD1 (5 bases). CDR1 and CDR2 from the germline V gene are KGHDR and SFDVKD. The CDR3 is 14 amino acids. V was pared by 4 bases and J by 5 bases, with 11 bases between. The CDR3 is CATSDEGTYQPQHF. The CDR3 DNA is TGTGCCACCAGTGACGAGGGGACCTATCAGCCCCAGCATTTT.

This chain links TRBV12-3 or TRBV12-4 with TRBJ2-7; TRBD1 matches at 7 bases. Trimming removed 4 bases from V and 3 bases from J; junction bases left unmatched: 6. The CDR3 sequence is 14 residues long. Here the CDR3 DNA reads TGTGCCAGCAGTTCGAGGGACAGCCACTACGAGCAGTACTTC. Protein: CASSSRDSHYEQYF.

The table lists this clonotype with a few counts. Here the CDR3 reads CASSYRVRQETQYF. CDR3 in DNA: TGTGCCAGCAGCTACAGGGTGCGCCAAGAGACCCAGTACTTC. J is TRBJ2-5 and V is TRBV11-2; D possibly corresponds to TRBD1 (6 bases). Germline CDR1 is SGHAT and CDR2 is FQNNGV. The CDR3 is 14 amino acids. V was trimmed by 4 bases and J by 1 base, leaving 10 bases between them.

V usage is TRBV5-1 and J usage is TRBJ2-7; D possibly matches TRBD1 or TRBD2 (5 bases each). Germline values: CDR1 SGHRS, CDR2 YFSETQ. V lost 2 bases and J lost 9, with 18 bases in between. CDR3 length equals 14 residues. CDR3: CASSFWDPDHGQYF. The CDR3 DNA follows: TGCGCCAGCAGCTTCTGGGACCCCGACCACGGGCAGTACTTC.

This chain joins TRBV6-5 and TRBJ2-7; 10 bases line up with TRBD1. The V gene's germline CDR1 is MNHEY and CDR2 SVGAGI. This CDR3 comprises 15 residues. V lost 5 bases to trimming and J lost 4 bases; unmatched junction nucleotides: 8. CDR3 sequence: CASSVTGGGLYEQYF. As DNA, the CDR3 is TGTGCCAGCAGTGTGACAGGGGGCGGATTATACGAGCAGTACTTC.

The chain is built from TRBV11-2 and TRBJ2-4, with D possibly being TRBD2 (5 bases). The CDR3 contains 15 residues. The V gene's germline CDR1 is SGHAT and CDR2 FQNNGV. V was trimmed by 5 bases and J by 1 base, leaving 12 bases between them. The CDR3 is CASSLGSSAKNIQYF. The CDR3 DNA is TGTGCCAGCAGCCTTGGGAGCAGTGCCAAAAACATTCAGTACTTC.

This clonotype came up many times. The chain employs TRBV5-1 and TRBJ2-7; 10 nucleotides align to TRBD1. The CDR3 has 15 residues. J lost 5 bases, V lost 0 bases, and 5 bases had no gene match. The germline gives CDR1 SGHRS, CDR2 YFSETQ. CDR3 sequence (DNA): TGCGCCAGCAGCTTGGGGACAGGGGGTATAGACGAGCAGTACTTC. It translates to CASSLGTGGIDEQYF.

At least ten counts were recorded for this clonotype. The J gene is TRBJ2-3, the V gene TRBV27, with unresolved D. This CDR3 region has 13 residues. Germline CDR1 MNHEY, CDR2 SMNVEV (reference sequence). V was cut by 5 bases and J by 1 base, with 7 bases left in between. CDR3 in amino acids: CASSAPGTDTQYF. CDR3 in DNA: TGTGCCAGCAGTGCTCCCGGCACAGATACGCAGTATTTT.

The rearrangement uses TRBV2 and TRBJ1-3; D is possibly TRBD1 (5 bases). V lost 5 bases and J 4 bases, leaving 15 bases between the germline ends. Germline V gene sequence: CDR1 SNHLY, CDR2 FYNNEI. The CDR3 spans 15 residues. Here the CDR3 DNA reads TGTGCCAGCAGTACGGACAATGTGAAAGGAAACACCATATATTTT. Protein: CASSTDNVKGNTIYF.

In this sample, this clonotype turned up a few times. This chain uses TRBV27 with TRBJ2-7; weak D call: TRBD2 (6 bases). With 3 bases removed from V and 4 bases from J, the gap between germline ends came to 16 bases. The CDR3 extends over 15 amino acids. Germline-derived CDR1 and CDR2 are MNHEY and SMNVEV (reference sequence). CDR3: CASSFRDPREYEQYF. The CDR3 DNA is TGTGCCAGCAGTTTCCGGGACCCACGGGAGTACGAGCAGTACTTC.

This clonotype was picked up a small number of times. The chain employs TRBV20-1 and TRBJ2-7; the D gene is possibly TRBD2 (7 bases). Per the germline V gene, CDR1 is DFQATT and CDR2 is SNEGSKA (reference sequence). The V end lost 3 bases, the J end lost 3 bases, and 15 bases lay between the germline ends. The CDR3 is 14 amino acids. The CDR3 coding sequence is TGCAGTGCTAGTATAGGGGGGGATTACTACGAGCAGTACTTC. Translated, it gives CSASIGGDYYEQYF.

This clonotype was seen a few times. The rearrangement links TRBV29-1 to TRBJ2-7; D uncertain. Germline loops: CDR1 SQVTM, CDR2 ANQGSEA. This CDR3 is 13 amino acids long. The germline V and J ends were trimmed by 0 bases and 0 bases, with 6 bases remaining between them. The CDR3, as DNA: TGCAGCGTTGAAGATCGGATCTCCTACGAGCAGTACTTC. Protein product: CSVEDRISYEQYF.

The J gene is TRBJ2-7, the V gene TRBV2, with D possibly TRBD2 on 5 matching bases. Trimming stripped 5 bases from V and 2 bases from J, with 16 bases between. CDR1 is SNHLY and CDR2 is FYNNEI in the germline V gene. The CDR3 has 15 amino acids. This CDR3 reads CASSPTRLAAYEQYF. The DNA for the CDR3 is TGTGCCAGCAGTCCCACTAGGCTTGCCGCCTACGAGCAGTACTTC.

This clonotype was observed at least ten times. The gene calls are TRBV29-1 and TRBJ2-5; no reliable D call. Germline CDR1 is SQVTM and CDR2 is ANQGSEA. The CDR3 covers 10 residues. With 6 bases removed from V and 5 bases from J, the gap between germline ends came to 7 bases. The CDR3 DNA sequence: TGCAGCGTCGTGGTGGAGACCCAGTACTTC. Amino acid sequence: CSVVVETQYF.

A few counts support this clonotype. The chain couples TRBV25-1 to TRBJ1-2, with D possibly being TRBD1 (6 bases). Trimming removed 3 bases at V and 0 bases at J, with 14 bases between. This CDR3 has 16 amino acids. Germline V CDR1 and CDR2: MGHDK, SYGVNS. CDR3 in DNA: TGTGCCAGCAGTGATCTGGGGGCGGCCGCTAACTATGGCTACACCTTC. Residues: CASSDLGAAANYGYTF.

The table lists this clonotype with a few counts. The V gene is TRBV2, the J gene TRBJ2-7; the D gene is possibly TRBD2 (6 bases). CDR3 length: 12 amino acids. Per the germline V gene, CDR1 is SNHLY and CDR2 is FYNNEI. Trimming took off 10 bases at V and 2 bases at J, with 12 bases between the two ends. CDR3 amino acids: CATGGETYEQYF. The CDR3 coding sequence is TGTGCCACCGGCGGGGAAACCTACGAGCAGTACTTC.

The V gene is TRBV24-1, the J gene TRBJ2-1; D not certain. The J call is uncertain, as TRBJ2-7 better fits the DNA end. Per germline, CDR1 KGHDR and CDR2 SFDVKD. The CDR3 contains 15 residues. CDR3 residues: CATSDFGSSYNEQYF. The CDR3 coding sequence is TGTGCCACCAGTGATTTTGGCAGCTCCTACAATGAGCAGTACTTC.